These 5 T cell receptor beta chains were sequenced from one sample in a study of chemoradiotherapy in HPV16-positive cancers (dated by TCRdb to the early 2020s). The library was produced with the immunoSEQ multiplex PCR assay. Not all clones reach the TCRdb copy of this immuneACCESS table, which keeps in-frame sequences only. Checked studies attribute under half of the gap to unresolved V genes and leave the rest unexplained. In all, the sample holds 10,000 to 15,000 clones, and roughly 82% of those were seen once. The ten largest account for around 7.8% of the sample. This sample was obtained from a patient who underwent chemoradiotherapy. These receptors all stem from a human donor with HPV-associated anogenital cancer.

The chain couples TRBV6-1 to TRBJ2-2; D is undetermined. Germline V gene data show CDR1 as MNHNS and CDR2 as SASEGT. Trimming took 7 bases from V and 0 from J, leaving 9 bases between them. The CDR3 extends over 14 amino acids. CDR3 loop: CASISLTNTGELFF. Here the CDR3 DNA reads TGTGCCAGCATATCCCTCACGAACACCGGGGAGCTGTTTTTT.

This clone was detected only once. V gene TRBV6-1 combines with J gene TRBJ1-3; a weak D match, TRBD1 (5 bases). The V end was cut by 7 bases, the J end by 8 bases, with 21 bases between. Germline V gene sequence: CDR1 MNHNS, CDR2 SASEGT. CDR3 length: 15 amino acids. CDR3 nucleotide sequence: TGTGCCAGCATCCCCCGGGACCCGGGGAGGGACACCATATATTTT. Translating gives CASIPRDPGRDTIYF.

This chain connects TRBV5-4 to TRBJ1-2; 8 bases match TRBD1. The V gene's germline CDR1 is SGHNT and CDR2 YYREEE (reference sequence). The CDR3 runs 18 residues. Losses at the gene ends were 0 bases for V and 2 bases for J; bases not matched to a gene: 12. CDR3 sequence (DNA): TGTGCCAGCAGCTTGGCCGGGGGGCAGGGGGCAACCAACTATGGCTACACCTTC. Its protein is CASSLAGGQGATNYGYTF.

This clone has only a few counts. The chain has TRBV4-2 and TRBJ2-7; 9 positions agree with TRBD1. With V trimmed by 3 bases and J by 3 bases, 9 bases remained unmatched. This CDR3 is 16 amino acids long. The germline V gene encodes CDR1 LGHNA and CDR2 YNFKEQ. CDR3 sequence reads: CASSQGPGTGNYEQYF. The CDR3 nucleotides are TGTGCCAGCAGCCAGGGACCCGGGACAGGGAACTACGAGCAGTACTTC.

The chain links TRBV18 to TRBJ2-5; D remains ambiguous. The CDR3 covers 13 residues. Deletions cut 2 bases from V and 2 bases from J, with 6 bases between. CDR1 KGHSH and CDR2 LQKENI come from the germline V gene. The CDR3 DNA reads TGTGCCAGCTCACCATCCCTACAAGAGACCCAGTACTTC. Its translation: CASSPSLQETQYF.